This entry lists 10 T cell receptor beta chains sequenced from one sample in a study of CD4+ T cells in melanoma. The repertoire was sequenced with immunoSEQ multiplex PCR; TCRdb's copy has only in-frame clones and lacks some. The sample contains about 55,000 clones, about 72% of which appear only once. Material: tumor tissue. These TCRs come from a human donor with melanoma.

In its sample, this clone was seen many times. V is TRBV19 and J is TRBJ1-5, with D perhaps TRBD1 (6 bases). Per the germline V gene, CDR1 is LNHDA and CDR2 is SQIVND (reference sequence). The V end lost 6 bases, the J end lost 0 bases, and 21 bases lay between the germline ends. The CDR3 is 18 amino acids. The CDR3 DNA is TGTGCCAGTAGAGAGGGGGAAACCAGAGCGTATAGCAATCAGCCCCAGCATTTT. This encodes CASREGETRAYSNQPQHF.

The chain links TRBV5-1 to TRBJ2-3, with 9 bases matching TRBD2. The germline gives CDR1 SGHRS, CDR2 YFSETQ. Unmatched junction bases numbered 5, after V lost 0 bases and J lost 6 bases. This CDR3 has 15 amino acids. CDR3: CASSLAGAGGDTQYF. Here the CDR3 DNA reads TGCGCCAGCAGCTTGGCTGGAGCGGGGGGCGATACGCAGTATTTT.

This clone was detected ten times or more. This specimen includes other DNA sequences encoding the same CDR3. This chain uses TRBV30 with TRBJ2-5; D not resolved. CDR1 and CDR2 from the germline V gene are GTSNPN and SVGIG (reference sequence). The CDR3 spans 12 residues. V lost 0 bases to trimming and J lost 5 bases, with 7 bases between them. CDR3: CAWSVYRETQYF. CDR3 in DNA: TGTGCCTGGAGTGTATACCGGGAGACCCAGTACTTC.

This chain uses TRBV7-9 with TRBJ1-2; no reliable D call. The CDR3 is made up of 15 amino acids. Germline V gene data show CDR1 as SEHNR and CDR2 as FQNEAQ (reference sequence). V lost 5 bases to trimming and J lost 2 bases, with 15 bases between them. This CDR3 reads CASSHLTLPNYGYTF. CDR3 DNA: TGTGCCAGCAGCCATTTGACACTTCCCAACTATGGCTACACCTTC.

V gene TRBV19 combines with J gene TRBJ2-1; D uncertain. CDR1 is LNHDA, CDR2 SQIVND, per germline (reference sequence). This CDR3 contains 11 residues. V lost 7 bases and J 5 bases, leaving 6 bases between the germline ends. The CDR3 sequence: CASMSNNEQFF. CDR3 nucleotide sequence: TGTGCCAGTATGAGTAACAATGAGCAGTTCTTC.

This chain joins TRBV4-2 and TRBJ2-3; D possibly corresponds to TRBD2 (6 bases). Between the trimmed V and J ends, which lost 6 bases and 4 bases, there was a span of 20 bases. The CDR3 sequence is 16 residues long. Germline V gene lookup returns CDR1 LGHNA and CDR2 YNFKEQ. This CDR3 reads CASSRVLSGSADTQYF. CDR3 sequence (DNA): TGTGCCAGCAGTAGGGTACTAAGCGGGTCGGCAGATACGCAGTATTTT.

This clone has just one count. A read error is likely here: a far larger clone is one base away. This sample includes further DNA sequences coding for the same CDR3. V gene TRBV5-1 combines with J gene TRBJ2-7; TRBD1 matches at 7 bases. The CDR3 is 15 residues long. The germline CDR1 and CDR2 sequences are SGHRS and YFSETQ. The J segment lost 0 bases and the V segment lost 3 bases, leaving 6 bases of the junction unmatched. CDR3 in amino acids: CASSSLYRGSYEQYF. DNA for the CDR3: TGCGCCAGCAGCTCGTTATACAGGGGCTCCTACGAGCAGTACTTC.

The gene calls are TRBV7-2 and TRBJ1-1, with D unresolved. Deletions cut 1 base from V and 2 bases from J, with 8 bases between. This CDR3 spans 14 amino acids. Germline V gene lookup returns CDR1 SGHTA and CDR2 FQGNSA. The CDR3 sequence is CASSLGLVNTEAFF. The CDR3 DNA is TGTGCCAGCAGCTTAGGTCTAGTAAACACTGAAGCTTTCTTT.

The V gene is TRBV6-6, the J gene TRBJ1-2, with 7 nucleotides matching TRBD1. The CDR3 runs to 13 residues. Germline V gene data show CDR1 as MNHNY and CDR2 as SVGAGI (reference sequence). Trimming cost V 5 bases and J 8 bases; bases outside gene matches: 8. For the CDR3, the DNA is TGTGCCAGCAGTAACCGGGACAGTACGGGCTACACCTTC. It specifies CASSNRDSTGYTF.

The chain couples TRBV30 to TRBJ2-1, with D perhaps matching TRBD1 (6 bases). Trimming stripped 3 bases from V and 7 bases from J, with 13 bases between. Germline V CDR1 and CDR2: GTSNPN, SVGIG (reference sequence). The CDR3 is 13 residues long. This CDR3 is CAWSERGWNEQFF. The CDR3 DNA reads as TGTGCCTGGAGCGAAAGGGGGTGGAATGAGCAGTTCTTC.